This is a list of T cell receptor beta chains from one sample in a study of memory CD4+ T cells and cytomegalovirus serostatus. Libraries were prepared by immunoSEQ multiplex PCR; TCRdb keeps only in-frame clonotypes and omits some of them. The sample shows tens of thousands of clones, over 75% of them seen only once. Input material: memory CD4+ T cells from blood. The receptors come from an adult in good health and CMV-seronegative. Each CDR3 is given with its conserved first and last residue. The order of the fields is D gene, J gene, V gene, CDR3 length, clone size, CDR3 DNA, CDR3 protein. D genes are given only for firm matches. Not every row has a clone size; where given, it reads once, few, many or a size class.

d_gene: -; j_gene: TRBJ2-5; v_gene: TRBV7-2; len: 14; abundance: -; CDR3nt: TGTGCCAGCAGCTTAAGGGCGGGGCAAGGGGCCCAGTACTTC; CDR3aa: CASSLRAGQGAQYF
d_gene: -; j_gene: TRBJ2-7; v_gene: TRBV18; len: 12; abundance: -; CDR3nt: TGTGCCAGCTCACTCGGGGCCGACGAGCAGTACTTC; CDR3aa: CASSLGADEQYF
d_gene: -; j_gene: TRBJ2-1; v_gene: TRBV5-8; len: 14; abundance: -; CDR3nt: TGTGCCAGCAGCTTGATGGGGGCCTACAATGAGCAGTTCTTC; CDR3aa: CASSLMGAYNEQFF
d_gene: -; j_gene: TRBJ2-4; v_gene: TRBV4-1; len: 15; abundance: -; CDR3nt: TGCGCCAGCAGCCATCCGGGGTCATCCAAAAACATTCAGTACTTC; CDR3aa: CASSHPGSSKNIQYF
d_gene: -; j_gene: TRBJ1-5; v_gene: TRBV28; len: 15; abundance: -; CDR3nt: TGTGCCAGCAGAGAGAGTAACAGGGCCAATCAGCCCCAGCATTTT; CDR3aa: CASRESNRANQPQHF
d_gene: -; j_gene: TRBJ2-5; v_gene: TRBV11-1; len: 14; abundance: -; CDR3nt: TGTGCCAGCAGCCCCAGACAGCCTCAAGAGACCCAGTACTTC; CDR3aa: CASSPRQPQETQYF
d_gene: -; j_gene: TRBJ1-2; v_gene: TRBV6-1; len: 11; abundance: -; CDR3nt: TGTGCCAGCACCAGGGACTATGGCTACACCTTC; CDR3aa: CASTRDYGYTF
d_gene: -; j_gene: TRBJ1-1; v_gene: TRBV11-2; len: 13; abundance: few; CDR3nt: TGTGCCAGCAGCAAAGGGGGTTGGACTGAAGCTTTCTTT; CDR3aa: CASSKGGWTEAFF
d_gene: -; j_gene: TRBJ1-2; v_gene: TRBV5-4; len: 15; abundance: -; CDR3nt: TGTGCCAGCAGCTTGGCTGGGGAATTGAACTATGGCTACACCTTC; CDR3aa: CASSLAGELNYGYTF
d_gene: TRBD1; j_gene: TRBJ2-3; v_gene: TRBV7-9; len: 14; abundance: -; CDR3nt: TGTGCCAGCAGCTTTGGGACAGCCACAGATACGCAGTATTTT; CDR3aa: CASSFGTATDTQYF
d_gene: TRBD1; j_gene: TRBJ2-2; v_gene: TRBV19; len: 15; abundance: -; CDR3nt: TGTGCCAGTACAGTCCAGGGGGCCGGGGCCGGGGAGCTGTTTTTT; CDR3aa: CASTVQGAGAGELFF
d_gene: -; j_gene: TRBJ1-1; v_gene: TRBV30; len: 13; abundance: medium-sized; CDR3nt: TGTGCCTGGAGTGTTGGGGGCCTCACTGAAGCTTTCTTT; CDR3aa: CAWSVGGLTEAFF
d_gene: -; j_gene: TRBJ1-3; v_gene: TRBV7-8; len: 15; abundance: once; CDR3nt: TGTGCCAGCAGCTTAGAAACCAGCTCTGGAAACACCATATATTTT; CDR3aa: CASSLETSSGNTIYF
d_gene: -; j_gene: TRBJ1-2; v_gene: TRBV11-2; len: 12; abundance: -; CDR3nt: TGTGCCAGCAGCCACAGGGAGGGTGGCTACACCTTC; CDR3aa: CASSHREGGYTF
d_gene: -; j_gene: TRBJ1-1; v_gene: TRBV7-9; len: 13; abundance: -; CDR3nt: TGTGCCAGCAGCTGGAAACCGAACACTGAAGCTTTCTTT; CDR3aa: CASSWKPNTEAFF
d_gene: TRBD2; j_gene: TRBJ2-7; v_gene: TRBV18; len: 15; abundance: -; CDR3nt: TGTGCCAGCTCACCTAGCGGGGGCCTTGACTACGAGCAGTACTTC; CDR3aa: CASSPSGGLDYEQYF
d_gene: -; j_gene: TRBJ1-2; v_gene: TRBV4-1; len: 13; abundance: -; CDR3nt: TGCGCCAGCAGCCAAGGGCAACGGGGTGGCTACACCTTC; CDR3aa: CASSQGQRGGYTF
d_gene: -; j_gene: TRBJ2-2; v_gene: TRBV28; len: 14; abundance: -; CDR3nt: TGTGCCAGCAGCCCAGGGGCGGGGACCGGGGAGCTGTTTTTT; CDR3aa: CASSPGAGTGELFF
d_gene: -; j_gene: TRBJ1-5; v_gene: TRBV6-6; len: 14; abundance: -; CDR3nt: TGTGCCAGCAGTTGGACGGGACTAAATCAGCCCCAGCATTTT; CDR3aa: CASSWTGLNQPQHF
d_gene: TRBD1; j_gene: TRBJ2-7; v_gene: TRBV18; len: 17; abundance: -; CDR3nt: TGTGCCAGCTCACTTGCGACCCGACCAGGGGGCTGGTACGAGCAGTACTTC; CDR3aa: CASSLATRPGGWYEQYF
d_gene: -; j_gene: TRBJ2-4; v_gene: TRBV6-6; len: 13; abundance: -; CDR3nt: TGTGCCAGCAGTTTATCCCGGGAAAACATTCAGTACTTC; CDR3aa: CASSLSRENIQYF
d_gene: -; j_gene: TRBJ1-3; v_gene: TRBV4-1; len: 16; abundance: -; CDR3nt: TGCGCCAGCAGCCAAGTCGCGGGGAACTCTGGAAACACCATATATTTT; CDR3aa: CASSQVAGNSGNTIYF
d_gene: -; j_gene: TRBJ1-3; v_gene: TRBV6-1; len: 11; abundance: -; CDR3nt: TGTGCCAGCCGATACTTAAACACCATATATTTT; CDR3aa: CASRYLNTIYF
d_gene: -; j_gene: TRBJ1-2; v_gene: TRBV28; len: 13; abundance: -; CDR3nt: TGTGCCAGCACTGCAGGGGAACTAAATGGCTACACCTTC; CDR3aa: CASTAGELNGYTF
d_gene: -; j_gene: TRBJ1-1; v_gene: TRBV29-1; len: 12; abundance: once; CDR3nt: TGCAGCTATACGGACCCAGGAACTGAAGCTTTCTTT; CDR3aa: CSYTDPGTEAFF
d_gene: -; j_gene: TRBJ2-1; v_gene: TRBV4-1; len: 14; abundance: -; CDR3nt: TGCGCCAGCAGCCCGGGAGCGCTAGGCAATGAGCAGTTCTTC; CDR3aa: CASSPGALGNEQFF
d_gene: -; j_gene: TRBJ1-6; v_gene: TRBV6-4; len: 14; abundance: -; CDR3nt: TGTGCCAGCAGTGACCGATCCTATAATTCACCCCTCCACTTT; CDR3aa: CASSDRSYNSPLHF
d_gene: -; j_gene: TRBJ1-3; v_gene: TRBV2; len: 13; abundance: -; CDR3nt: TGTGCCAGCGCAGGGTTCTCTGGAAACACCATATATTTT; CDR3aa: CASAGFSGNTIYF
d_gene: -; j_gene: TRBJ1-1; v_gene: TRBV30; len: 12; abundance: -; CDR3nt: TGTGCCTGGAGCGAGGGCCCTTCTGAAGCTTTCTTT; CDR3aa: CAWSEGPSEAFF
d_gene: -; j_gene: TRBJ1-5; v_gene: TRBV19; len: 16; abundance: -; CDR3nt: TGTGCCAGTCGAAACCACGAGAACTCTCTAAATCAGCCCCAGCATTTT; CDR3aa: CASRNHENSLNQPQHF
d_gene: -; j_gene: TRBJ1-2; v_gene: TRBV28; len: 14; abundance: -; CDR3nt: TGTGCCAGCACTACCGCAACAGGCTCCTATGGCTACACCTTC; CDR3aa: CASTTATGSYGYTF
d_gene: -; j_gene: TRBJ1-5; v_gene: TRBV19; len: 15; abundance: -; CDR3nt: TGTGCCAGTAGCCTAGGACAGTTCCGCAATCAGCCCCAGCATTTT; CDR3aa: CASSLGQFRNQPQHF
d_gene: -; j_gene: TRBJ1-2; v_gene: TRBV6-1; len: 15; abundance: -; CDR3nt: TGTGCCAGCAGCGATGCCCCCGGACAGAGCTATGGCTACACCTTC; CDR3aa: CASSDAPGQSYGYTF
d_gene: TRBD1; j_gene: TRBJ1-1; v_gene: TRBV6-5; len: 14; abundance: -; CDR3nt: TGTGCCAGCAGTTACTCCCCGGGACAGGGACGAGCTTTCTTT; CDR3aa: CASSYSPGQGRAFF
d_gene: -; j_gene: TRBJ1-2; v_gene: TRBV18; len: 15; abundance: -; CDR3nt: TGTGCCAGCTCACCAACCCAGGACGTTCGTTATGGCTACACCTTC; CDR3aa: CASSPTQDVRYGYTF
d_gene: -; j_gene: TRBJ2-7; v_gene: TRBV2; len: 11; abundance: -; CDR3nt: TGTGCCAGTGAGGGCTCCTACGAGCAGTACTTC; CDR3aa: CASEGSYEQYF
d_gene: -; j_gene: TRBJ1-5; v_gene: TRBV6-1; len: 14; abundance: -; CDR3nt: TGTGCCAGCAGTGTACTAGATAGCAATCAGCCCCAGCATTTT; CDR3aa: CASSVLDSNQPQHF
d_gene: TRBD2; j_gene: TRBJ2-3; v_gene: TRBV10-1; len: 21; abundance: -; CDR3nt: TGCGCCAGCAGTGATTTGGGTCTTAGCGTTATCGGGACTAGCGGGGGGAGTACGCAGTATTTT; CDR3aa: CASSDLGLSVIGTSGGSTQYF
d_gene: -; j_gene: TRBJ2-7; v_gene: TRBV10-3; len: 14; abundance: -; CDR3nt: TGTGCCATCAGTGAGTCCTCCCTCGGGTCCGAGCAGTACTTC; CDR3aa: CAISESSLGSEQYF
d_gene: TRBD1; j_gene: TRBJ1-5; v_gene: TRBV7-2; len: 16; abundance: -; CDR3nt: TGTGCCAGCAGCCTAACCGGGACAGGGGTAGGTCAGCCCCAGCATTTT; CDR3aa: CASSLTGTGVGQPQHF
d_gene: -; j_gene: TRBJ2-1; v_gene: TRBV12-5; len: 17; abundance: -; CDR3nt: TGTGCTAGTGGTTTGGTACAGGGAGGGAGCTCCTACAATGAGCAGTTCTTC; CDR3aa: CASGLVQGGSSYNEQFF
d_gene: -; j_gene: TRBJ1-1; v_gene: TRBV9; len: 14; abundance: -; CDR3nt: TGTGCCAGCAGCGCGCAACATGGGAACACTGAAGCTTTCTTT; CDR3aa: CASSAQHGNTEAFF
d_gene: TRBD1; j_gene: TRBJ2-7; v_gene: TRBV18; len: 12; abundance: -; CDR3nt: TGTGCCAGCTCATCGGGACAGGTCGGGCAGTACTTC; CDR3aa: CASSSGQVGQYF
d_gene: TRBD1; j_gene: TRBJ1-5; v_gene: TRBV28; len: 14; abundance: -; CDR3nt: TGTGCCAGCAGTTTCAGGGGGCACAATCAGCCCCAGCATTTT; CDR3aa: CASSFRGHNQPQHF
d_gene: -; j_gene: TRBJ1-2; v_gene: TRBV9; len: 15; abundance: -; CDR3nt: TGTGCCAGCAGCCTGGAGGGAAGAGCTAACTATGGCTACACCTTC; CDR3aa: CASSLEGRANYGYTF
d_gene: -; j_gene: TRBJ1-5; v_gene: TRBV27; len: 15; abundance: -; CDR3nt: TGTGCCAGCAGTTTTTCGGGAGACGGCAATCAGCCCCAGCATTTT; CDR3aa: CASSFSGDGNQPQHF